This T cell receptor beta chain was recorded in a study of tumor-infiltrating lymphocytes in primary liver carcinoma. Overall study context: Sample yields, roughly 3.5 to 8 million productive TCRbeta reads, were similar across the tissue types.

Starting from around 500 ng of total RNA, TCR beta cDNA was produced with a primer in the constant region. Libraries for TCR beta were built through three nested multiplex PCR rounds, which together made up a slightly modified ARM-PCR procedure. Investigators reported that the first two PCR rounds, at approximately 11 cycles each, used TRBV1-TRBV30 forward primers with a C-beta reverse primer. One entry per CDR3 protein results from TCRdb running MiXCR on the multiplex PCR reads. The sample holds about 310,000 distinct CDR3 sequences, 50% to 75% seen once. Germline lookup yields CDR1 SGHDT and CDR2 YYEEEE. This CDR3 has 13 amino acids. V lost 4 bases, J lost 7 bases, and 8 bases stayed unmatched. For blood RNA, unsorted whole blood served as the source, and germline DNA was extracted too.

The receptor comes from a woman aged 25 to 45 with primary liver carcinoma and hepatitis B virus infection. The sample was peripheral blood. The chain uses TRBV5-6 and TRBJ2-7; 7 nucleotides align to TRBD2. The CDR3 here is CASSRRLAGEQYF. In DNA form, the CDR3 reads TGTGCCAGCAGCAGACGACTAGCCGGTGAGCAGTACTTC.